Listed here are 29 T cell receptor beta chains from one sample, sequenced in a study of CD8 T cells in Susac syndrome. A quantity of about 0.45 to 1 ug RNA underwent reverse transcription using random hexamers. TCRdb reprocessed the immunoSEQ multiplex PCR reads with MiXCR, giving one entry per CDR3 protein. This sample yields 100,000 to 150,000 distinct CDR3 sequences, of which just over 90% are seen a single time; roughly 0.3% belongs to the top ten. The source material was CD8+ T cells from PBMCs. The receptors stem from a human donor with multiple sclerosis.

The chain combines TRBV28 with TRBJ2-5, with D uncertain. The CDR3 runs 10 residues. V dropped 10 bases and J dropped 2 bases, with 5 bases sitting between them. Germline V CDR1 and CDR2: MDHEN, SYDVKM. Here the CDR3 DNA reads TGTGCCACCGTACAAGAGACCCAGTACTTC. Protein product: CATVQETQYF.

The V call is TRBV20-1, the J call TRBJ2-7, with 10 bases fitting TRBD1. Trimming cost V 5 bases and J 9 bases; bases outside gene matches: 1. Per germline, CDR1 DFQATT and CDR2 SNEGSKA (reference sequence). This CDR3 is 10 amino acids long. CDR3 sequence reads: CSAWDRGQYV. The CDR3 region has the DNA TGCAGTGCTTGGGACAGGGGGCAGTACGTC.

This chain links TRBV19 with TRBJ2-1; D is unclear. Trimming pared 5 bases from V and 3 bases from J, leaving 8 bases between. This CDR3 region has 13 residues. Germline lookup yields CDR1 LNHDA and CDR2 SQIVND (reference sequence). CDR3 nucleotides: TGTGCCAGTAGTCACGGGCACTACAATGAGCAGTTCTTC. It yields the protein CASSHGHYNEQFF.

The CDR3 bases are TGTGCCAGTAACTCAGGGAACGGCTATAGCAATCAGCCCCAGCATTTT. Protein: CASNSGNGYSNQPQHF. The V and J genes are TRBV19 and TRBJ1-5; D possibly corresponds to TRBD1 (5 bases). Germline V gene sequence: CDR1 LNHDA, CDR2 SQIVND (reference sequence). Trimming stripped 7 bases from V and 0 bases from J, with 16 bases between. The CDR3 consists of 16 residues.

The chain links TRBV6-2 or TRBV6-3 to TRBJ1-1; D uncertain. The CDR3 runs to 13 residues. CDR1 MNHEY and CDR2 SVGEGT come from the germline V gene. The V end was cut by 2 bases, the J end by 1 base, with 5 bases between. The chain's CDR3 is CASSYNPNTEAFF. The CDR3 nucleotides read TGTGCCAGCAGTTACAACCCGAACACTGAAGCTTTCTTT.

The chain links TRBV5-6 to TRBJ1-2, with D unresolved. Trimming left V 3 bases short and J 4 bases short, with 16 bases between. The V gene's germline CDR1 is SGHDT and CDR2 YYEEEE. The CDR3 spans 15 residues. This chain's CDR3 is CASSSPSTEIYGYTF. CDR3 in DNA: TGTGCCAGCAGCTCACCGTCGACCGAGATCTATGGCTACACCTTC.

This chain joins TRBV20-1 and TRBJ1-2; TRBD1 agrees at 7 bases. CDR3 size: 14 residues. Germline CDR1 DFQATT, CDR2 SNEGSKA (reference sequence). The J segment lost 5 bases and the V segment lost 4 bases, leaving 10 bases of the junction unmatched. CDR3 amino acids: CSAKRGTDFYGYTF. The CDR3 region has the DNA TGCAGTGCTAAACGCGGGACAGACTTTTATGGCTACACCTTC.

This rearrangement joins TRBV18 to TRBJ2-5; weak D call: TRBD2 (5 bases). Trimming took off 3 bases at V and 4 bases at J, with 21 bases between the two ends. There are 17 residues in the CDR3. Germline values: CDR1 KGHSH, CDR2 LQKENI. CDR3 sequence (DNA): TGTGCCAGCTCACCGAGGGCCATACCCCTAGCAGGAGAGACCCAGTACTTC. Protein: CASSPRAIPLAGETQYF.

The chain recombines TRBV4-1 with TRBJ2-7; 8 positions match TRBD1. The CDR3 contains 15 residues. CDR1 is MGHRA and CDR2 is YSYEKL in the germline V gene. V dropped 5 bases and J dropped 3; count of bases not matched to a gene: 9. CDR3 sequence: CASSVLDRANYEQYF. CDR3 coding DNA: TGCGCCAGCAGCGTCCTGGACAGGGCCAACTACGAGCAGTACTTC.

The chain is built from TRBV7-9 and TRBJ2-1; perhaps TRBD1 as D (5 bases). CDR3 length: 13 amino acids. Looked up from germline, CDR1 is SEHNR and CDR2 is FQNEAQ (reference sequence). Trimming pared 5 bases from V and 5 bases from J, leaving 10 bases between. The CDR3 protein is CASSPRQNNEQFF. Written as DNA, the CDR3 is TGTGCCAGCAGCCCGCGACAGAACAATGAGCAGTTCTTC.

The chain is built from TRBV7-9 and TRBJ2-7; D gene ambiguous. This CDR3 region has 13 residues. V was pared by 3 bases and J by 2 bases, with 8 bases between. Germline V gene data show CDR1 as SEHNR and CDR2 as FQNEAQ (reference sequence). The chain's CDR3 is CASSFGGPYEQYF. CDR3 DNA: TGTGCCAGCAGCTTCGGCGGACCCTACGAGCAGTACTTC. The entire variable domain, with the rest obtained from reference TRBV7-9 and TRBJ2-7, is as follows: DTGVSQNPRHKITKRGQNVTFRCDPISEHNRLYWYRQTLGQGPEFLTYFQNEAQLEKSRLLSDRFSAERPKGSFSTLEIQRTEQGDSAMYLCASSFGGPYEQYFGPGTRLTVT.

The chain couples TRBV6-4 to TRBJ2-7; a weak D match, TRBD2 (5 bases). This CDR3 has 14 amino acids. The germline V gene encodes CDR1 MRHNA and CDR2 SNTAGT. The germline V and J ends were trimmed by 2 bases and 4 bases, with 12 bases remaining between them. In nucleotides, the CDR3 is TGTGCCAGCAGTGACCCCTTAGCGCCTTACGAGCAGTACGTC. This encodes CASSDPLAPYEQYV.

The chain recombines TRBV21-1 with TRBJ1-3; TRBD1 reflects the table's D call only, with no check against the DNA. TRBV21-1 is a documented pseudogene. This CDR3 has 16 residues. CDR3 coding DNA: TGTGCCAGCAGCAAAGGGGGGGGGAACCCTGGAAACACCATATATTTT. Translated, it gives CASSKGGGNPGNTIYF.

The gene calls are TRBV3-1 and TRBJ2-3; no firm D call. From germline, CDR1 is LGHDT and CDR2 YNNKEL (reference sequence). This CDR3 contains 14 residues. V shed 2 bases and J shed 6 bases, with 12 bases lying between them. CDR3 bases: TGTGCCAGCAGCCAAACGAGCAGGACGGATACGCAGTATTTT. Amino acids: CASSQTSRTDTQYF.

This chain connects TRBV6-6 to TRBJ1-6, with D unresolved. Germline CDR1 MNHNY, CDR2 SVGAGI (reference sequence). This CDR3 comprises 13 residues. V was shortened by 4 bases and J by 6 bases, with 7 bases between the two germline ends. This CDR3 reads CASSFRSNSPLHF. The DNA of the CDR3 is TGTGCCAGCAGTTTCCGGTCTAATTCACCCCTCCACTTT.

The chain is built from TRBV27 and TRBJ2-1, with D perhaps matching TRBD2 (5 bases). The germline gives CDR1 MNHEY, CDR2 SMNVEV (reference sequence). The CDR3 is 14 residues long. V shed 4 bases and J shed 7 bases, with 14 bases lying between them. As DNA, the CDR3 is TGTGCCAGCAGTTGGACTCACCTAGAGAATGAGCAGTTCTTC. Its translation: CASSWTHLENEQFF.

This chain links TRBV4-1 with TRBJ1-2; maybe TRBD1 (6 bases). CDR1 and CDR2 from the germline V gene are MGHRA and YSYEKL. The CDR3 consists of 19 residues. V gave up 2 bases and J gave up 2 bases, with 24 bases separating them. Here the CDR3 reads CASSQSGGTTGPWNYGYTF. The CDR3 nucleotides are TGCGCCAGCAGCCAATCTGGGGGGACAACGGGACCGTGGAACTATGGCTACACCTTC.

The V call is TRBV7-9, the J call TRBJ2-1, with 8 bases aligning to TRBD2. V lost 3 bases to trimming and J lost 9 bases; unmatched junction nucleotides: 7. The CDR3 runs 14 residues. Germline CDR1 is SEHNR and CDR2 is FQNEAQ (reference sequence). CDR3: CASSLGGRLVEQFF. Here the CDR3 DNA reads TGTGCCAGCAGCTTGGGCGGGAGGCTGGTTGAGCAGTTCTTC.

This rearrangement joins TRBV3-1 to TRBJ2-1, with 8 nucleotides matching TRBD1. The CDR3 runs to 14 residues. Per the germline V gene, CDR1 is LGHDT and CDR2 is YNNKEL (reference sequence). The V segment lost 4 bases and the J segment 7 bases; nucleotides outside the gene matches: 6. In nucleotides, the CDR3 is TGTGCCAGCAGCCTAGGACAGGGACGTAATGAGCAGTTCTTC. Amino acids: CASSLGQGRNEQFF.

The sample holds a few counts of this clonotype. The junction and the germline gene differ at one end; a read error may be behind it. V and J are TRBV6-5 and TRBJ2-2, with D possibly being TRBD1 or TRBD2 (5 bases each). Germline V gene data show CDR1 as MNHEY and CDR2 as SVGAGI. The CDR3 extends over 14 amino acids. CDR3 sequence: CASSPGPRTGELFF. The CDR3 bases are TGTGCCAGCAGCCCGGGGCCCAGGACCGGGGAGCTCTTTTTT.

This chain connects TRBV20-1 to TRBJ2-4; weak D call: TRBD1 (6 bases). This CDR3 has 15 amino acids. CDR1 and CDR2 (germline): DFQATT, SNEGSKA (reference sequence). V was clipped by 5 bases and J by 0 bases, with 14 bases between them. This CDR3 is CSAEPGHTAKNIQYF. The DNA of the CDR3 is TGCAGTGCTGAGCCGGGACATACAGCCAAAAACATTCAGTACTTC.

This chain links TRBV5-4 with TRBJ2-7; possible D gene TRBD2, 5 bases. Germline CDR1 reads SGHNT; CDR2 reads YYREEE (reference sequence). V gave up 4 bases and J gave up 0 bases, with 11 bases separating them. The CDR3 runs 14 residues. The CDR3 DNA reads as TGTGCCAGCAGCAACGGACTGGACTCCTACGAGCAGTACTTC. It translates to CASSNGLDSYEQYF.

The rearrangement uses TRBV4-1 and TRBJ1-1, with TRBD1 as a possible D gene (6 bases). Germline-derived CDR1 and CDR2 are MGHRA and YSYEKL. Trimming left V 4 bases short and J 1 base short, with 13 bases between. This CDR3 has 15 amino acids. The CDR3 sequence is CASSPQGRRNTEAFF. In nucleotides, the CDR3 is TGCGCCAGCAGCCCGCAGGGGAGAAGGAACACTGAAGCTTTCTTT.

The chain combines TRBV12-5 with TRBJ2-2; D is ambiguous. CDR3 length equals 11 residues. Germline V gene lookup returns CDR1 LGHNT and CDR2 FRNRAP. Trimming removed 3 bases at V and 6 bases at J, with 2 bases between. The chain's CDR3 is CASGFAGELFF. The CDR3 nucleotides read TGTGCTAGTGGTTTTGCCGGGGAGCTGTTTTTT. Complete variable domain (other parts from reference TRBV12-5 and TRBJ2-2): DARVTQTPRHKVTEMGQEVTMRCQPILGHNTVFWYRQTMMQGLELLAYFRNRAPLDDSGMPKDRFSAEMPDATLATLKIQPSEPRDSAVYFCASGFAGELFFGEGSRLTVL.

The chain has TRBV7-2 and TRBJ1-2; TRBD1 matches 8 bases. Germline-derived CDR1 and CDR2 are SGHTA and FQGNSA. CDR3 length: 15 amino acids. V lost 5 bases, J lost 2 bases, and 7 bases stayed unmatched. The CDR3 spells CASSKNRGVNYGYTF. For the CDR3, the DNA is TGTGCCAGCAGCAAGAACAGGGGGGTAAACTATGGCTACACCTTC.

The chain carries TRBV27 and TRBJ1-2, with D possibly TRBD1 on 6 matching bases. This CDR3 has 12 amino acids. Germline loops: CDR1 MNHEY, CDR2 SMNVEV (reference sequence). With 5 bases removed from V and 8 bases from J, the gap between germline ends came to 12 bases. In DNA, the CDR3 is TGTGCCAGCAGTGCGAACAGGGTCGGCTACACCTTC. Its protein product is CASSANRVGYTF.

The CDR3 DNA follows: TGTGCCAGCAGCCAATTTTTCACTTACGAGCAGTACTTC. Translated, it gives CASSQFFTYEQYF. The V and J genes are TRBV3-1 and TRBJ2-7; D remains ambiguous. The V gene's germline CDR1 is LGHDT and CDR2 YNNKEL (reference sequence). The CDR3 sequence is 13 residues long. V lost 2 bases and J lost 4, with 9 bases in between.

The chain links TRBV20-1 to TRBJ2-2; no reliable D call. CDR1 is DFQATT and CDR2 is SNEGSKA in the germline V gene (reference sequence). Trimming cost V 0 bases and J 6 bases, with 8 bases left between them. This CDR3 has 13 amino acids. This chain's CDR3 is CSARDMGSGELFF. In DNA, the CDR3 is TGCAGTGCTAGAGATATGGGGTCCGGGGAGCTGTTTTTT.

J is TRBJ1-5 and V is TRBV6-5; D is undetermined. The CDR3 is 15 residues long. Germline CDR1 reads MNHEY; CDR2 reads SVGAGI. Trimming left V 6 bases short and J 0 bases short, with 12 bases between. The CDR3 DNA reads TGTGCCAGCAGCGAGACACTCTATAGCAATCAGCCCCAGCATTTT. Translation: CASSETLYSNQPQHF.